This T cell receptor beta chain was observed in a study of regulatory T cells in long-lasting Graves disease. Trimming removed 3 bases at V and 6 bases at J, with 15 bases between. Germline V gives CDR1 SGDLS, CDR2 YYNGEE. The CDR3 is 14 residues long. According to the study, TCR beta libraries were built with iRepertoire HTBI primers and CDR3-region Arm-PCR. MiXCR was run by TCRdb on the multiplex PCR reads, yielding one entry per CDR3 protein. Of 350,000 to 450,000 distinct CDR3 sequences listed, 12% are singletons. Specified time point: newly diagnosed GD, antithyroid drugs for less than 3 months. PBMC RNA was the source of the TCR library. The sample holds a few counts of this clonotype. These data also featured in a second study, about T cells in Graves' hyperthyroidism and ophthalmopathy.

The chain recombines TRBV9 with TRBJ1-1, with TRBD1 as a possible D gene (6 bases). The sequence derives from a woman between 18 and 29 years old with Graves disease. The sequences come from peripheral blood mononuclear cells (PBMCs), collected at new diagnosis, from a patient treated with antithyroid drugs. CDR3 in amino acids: CASSASGARAEAFF. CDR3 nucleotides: TGTGCCAGCAGCGCCTCGGGGGCAAGGGCTGAAGCTTTCTTT.